Below are 15 T cell receptor beta chains sequenced from a single sample in a study of blood T cell repertoires in COVID-19. Produced via immunoSEQ multiplex PCR; TCRdb's table is partial and in-frame only. The sample includes some 160,000 clones, 75% to 90% of them seen just once. Source material: peripheral blood. Receptors were obtained from a woman aged 60 to 75 with active COVID-19.

The rearrangement uses TRBV6-2 or TRBV6-3 and TRBJ2-1, with unresolved D. The CDR3 spans 13 residues. Germline assignment: CDR1 MNHEY and CDR2 SVGEGT. V gave up 0 bases and J gave up 9 bases, with 9 bases separating them. Written as DNA, the CDR3 is TGTGCCAGCAGTTACTCGAGGTTCCGTGAGCAGTTCTTC. Encoded protein: CASSYSRFREQFF.

The chain combines TRBV7-3 with TRBJ2-2; 9 bases match TRBD1. The germline gives CDR1 SGHTA, CDR2 FQGTGA. The CDR3 contains 15 residues. The V segment lost 4 bases and the J segment 4 bases; nucleotides outside the gene matches: 4. The CDR3 DNA sequence: TGTGCCAGCAGCTCGAGACAGGGGGGCACCGGGGAGCTGTTTTTT. Its translation: CASSSRQGGTGELFF.

This clone was found once. V and J are TRBV7-8 and TRBJ2-1; no definite D call. Germline CDR1 SGHVS, CDR2 FQNEAQ. The V end lost 2 bases, the J end lost 8 bases, and 7 bases lay between the germline ends. The CDR3 has 12 residues. This CDR3 is CASSLTSYEQFF. The CDR3 bases are TGTGCCAGCAGCTTAACATCCTATGAGCAGTTCTTC.

V usage is TRBV28 and J usage is TRBJ2-2; TRBD2 might be the D (7 bases). CDR1 and CDR2 from the germline V gene are MDHEN and SYDVKM. The CDR3 consists of 15 residues. Trimming removed 2 bases at V and 5 bases at J, with 12 bases between. The CDR3 reads CASSLVRGGTGELFF. The DNA of the CDR3 is TGTGCCAGCAGTTTAGTCAGGGGAGGGACCGGGGAGCTGTTTTTT.

The gene calls are TRBV29-1 and TRBJ2-3; D is undetermined. The germline V and J ends were trimmed by 7 bases and 6 bases, with 17 bases remaining between them. This CDR3 is 13 amino acids long. The germline V gene encodes CDR1 SQVTM and CDR2 ANQGSEA. The CDR3: CSARSPAGDTQYF. Written as DNA, the CDR3 is TGCAGCGCCCGTAGTCCGGCCGGGGATACGCAGTATTTT.

This chain uses TRBV2 with TRBJ2-7; D is possibly TRBD1 (6 bases). The V end was cut by 8 bases, the J end by 0 bases, with 11 bases between. This CDR3 is built from 13 residues. Germline CDR1 SNHLY, CDR2 FYNNEI. CDR3 DNA sequence: TGTGCCAGCGGACAGCCTAACTCCTACGAGCAGTACTTC. Translated, it gives CASGQPNSYEQYF.

The chain joins TRBV7-2 to TRBJ1-2, with 8 bases fitting TRBD1. Germline V lookup: CDR1 SGHTA, CDR2 FQGNSA. V lost 5 bases to trimming and J lost 0 bases; unmatched junction nucleotides: 2. The CDR3 loop spans 14 amino acids. CDR3 in DNA: TGTGCCAGCAGCGCGACAGGGGCTAACTATGGCTACACCTTC. Protein product: CASSATGANYGYTF.

This chain links TRBV19 with TRBJ2-7, with 10 bases lining up with TRBD2. J lost 3 bases, V lost 3 bases, and 14 bases had no gene match. This CDR3 is 18 amino acids long. Germline loops: CDR1 LNHDA, CDR2 SQIVND (reference sequence). CDR3 residues: CASSIHIGGSSGSYEQYF. CDR3 coding DNA: TGTGCCAGTAGTATTCATATCGGCGGCTCTAGCGGGAGCTACGAGCAGTACTTC.

Only a few counts were recorded for this clone. This chain uses TRBV7-9 with TRBJ2-6, with D unclear. The CDR3 consists of 16 residues. In germline, CDR1 is SEHNR, CDR2 FQNEAQ (reference sequence). The V gene lost 5 bases and the J gene lost 1 base, with 12 bases spanning the gap. In nucleotides, the CDR3 is TGTGCCAGCAGCCTACAGTTGATTTCTGGGGCCAACGTCCTGACTTTC. Amino acids: CASSLQLISGANVLTF. The whole variable domain, filled in from reference TRBV7-9 and TRBJ2-6, reads DTGVSQNPRHKITKRGQNVTFRCDPISEHNRLYWYRQTLGQGPEFLTYFQNEAQLEKSRLLSDRFSAERPKGSFSTLEIQRTEQGDSAMYLCASSLQLISGANVLTFGAGSRLTVL.

This clone was observed once. This rearrangement joins TRBV29-1 to TRBJ2-2, with a possible D match to TRBD1 (5 bases). This CDR3 region has 13 residues. CDR1 is SQVTM and CDR2 is ANQGSEA in the germline V gene. Between the trimmed V and J ends, which lost 4 bases and 3 bases, there was a span of 9 bases. The CDR3 here is CSVGGEDTGELFF. The CDR3 DNA reads as TGCAGCGTTGGGGGCGAAGACACCGGGGAGCTGTTTTTT.

This chain connects TRBV21-1 to TRBJ1-1; the D call of TRBD1 is as the table states it, not checked on the DNA. TRBV21-1 is recorded as a pseudogene. The CDR3 sequence is 19 residues long. CDR3 amino acids: CASSKRNENRGFSNTEAFF. The DNA for the CDR3 is TGTGCCAGCAGCAAACGAAACGAGAACAGGGGTTTCTCGAACACTGAAGCTTTCTTT.

This clone has only a few counts. This chain connects TRBV5-4 to TRBJ1-1; weak D call: TRBD1 (6 bases). The CDR3 has 14 residues. V was clipped by 0 bases and J by 4 bases, with 10 bases between them. Germline lookup yields CDR1 SGHNT and CDR2 YYREEE (reference sequence). This CDR3 reads CASSLVRGATEAFF. DNA of the CDR3: TGTGCCAGCAGCTTGGTCAGGGGAGCCACTGAAGCTTTCTTT. Combining the CDR3 with reference TRBV5-4 and TRBJ1-1 gives the whole variable domain ETGVTQSPTHLIKTRGQQVTLRCSSQSGHNTVSWYQQALGQGPQFIFQYYREEENGRGNFPPRFSGLQFPNYSSELNVNALELDDSALYLCASSLVRGATEAFFGQGTRLTVV.

The chain recombines TRBV7-3 with TRBJ1-1; D not certain. Germline V gene lookup returns CDR1 SGHTA and CDR2 FQGTGA. CDR3 size: 13 residues. V shed 1 base and J shed 3 bases, with 6 bases lying between them. CDR3 in amino acids: CASSLSLDTEAFF. For the CDR3, the DNA is TGTGCCAGCAGCTTAAGTTTAGACACTGAAGCTTTCTTT.

V gene TRBV24-1 combines with J gene TRBJ1-2; D not resolved. The CDR3 loop spans 14 amino acids. From germline, CDR1 is KGHDR and CDR2 SFDVKD. V was cut by 4 bases and J by 8 bases, with 16 bases left in between. CDR3 nucleotide sequence: TGTGCCACCAGTGACCCCGACATAGGTTGGGGCTACACCTTC. Amino acids: CATSDPDIGWGYTF.

The chain uses TRBV11-3 and TRBJ2-1; D might be TRBD2 (6 bases). Germline V gene sequence: CDR1 SGHNT, CDR2 YENEEA. The CDR3 consists of 16 residues. The V gene lost 5 bases and the J gene lost 5 bases, with 19 bases spanning the gap. CDR3 sequence (DNA): TGTGCCAGCAGCCCCGGGTTGAGGGAGGTCGACAATGAGCAGTTCTTC. Translating it yields CASSPGLREVDNEQFF. The whole variable domain, remainder taken from reference TRBV11-3 and TRBJ2-1, is EAGVVQSPRYKIIEKKQPVAFWCNPISGHNTLYWYLQNLGQGPELLIRYENEEAVDDSQLPKDRFSAERLKGVDSTLKIQPAELGDSAVYLCASSPGLREVDNEQFFGPGTRLTVL.